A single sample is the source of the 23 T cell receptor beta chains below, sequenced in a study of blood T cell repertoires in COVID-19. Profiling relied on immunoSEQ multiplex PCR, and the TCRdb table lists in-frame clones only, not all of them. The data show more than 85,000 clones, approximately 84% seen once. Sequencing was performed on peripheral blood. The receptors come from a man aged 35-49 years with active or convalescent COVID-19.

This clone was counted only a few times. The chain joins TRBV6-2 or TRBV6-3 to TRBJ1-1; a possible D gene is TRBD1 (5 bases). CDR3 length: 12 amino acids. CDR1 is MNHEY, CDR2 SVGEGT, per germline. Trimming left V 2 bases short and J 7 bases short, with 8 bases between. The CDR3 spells CASSYDSLEAFF. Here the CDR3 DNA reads TGTGCCAGCAGTTACGACAGTCTTGAAGCTTTCTTT.

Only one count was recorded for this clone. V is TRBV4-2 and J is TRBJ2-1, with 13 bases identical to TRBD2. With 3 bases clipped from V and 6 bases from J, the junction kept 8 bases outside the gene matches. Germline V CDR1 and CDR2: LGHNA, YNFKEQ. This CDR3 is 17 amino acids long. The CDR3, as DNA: TGTGCCAGCAGCCAGGGGACTAGCGGGGCCCGGGGCAATGAGCAGTTCTTC. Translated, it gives CASSQGTSGARGNEQFF.

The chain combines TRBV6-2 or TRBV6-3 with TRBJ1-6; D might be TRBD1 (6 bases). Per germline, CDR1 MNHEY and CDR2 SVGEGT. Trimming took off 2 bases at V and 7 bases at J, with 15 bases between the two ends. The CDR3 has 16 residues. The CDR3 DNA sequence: TGTGCCAGCAGTTACATGTTCGGGACACAGAATTCACCCCTCCACTTT. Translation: CASSYMFGTQNSPLHF.

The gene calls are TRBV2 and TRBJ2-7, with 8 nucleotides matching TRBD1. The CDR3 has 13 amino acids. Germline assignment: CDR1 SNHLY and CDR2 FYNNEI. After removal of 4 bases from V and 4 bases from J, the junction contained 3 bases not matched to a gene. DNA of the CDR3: TGTGCCAGCAGTGTAACAGGGGGTTACGAGCAGTACTTC. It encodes CASSVTGGYEQYF.

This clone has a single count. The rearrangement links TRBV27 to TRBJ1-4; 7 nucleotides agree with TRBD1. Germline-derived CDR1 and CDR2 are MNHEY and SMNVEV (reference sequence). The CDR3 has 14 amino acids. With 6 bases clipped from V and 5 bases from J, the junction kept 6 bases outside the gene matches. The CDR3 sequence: CASRPTGRNEKLFF. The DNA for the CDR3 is TGTGCCAGCAGACCGACAGGGAGAAATGAAAAACTGTTTTTT.

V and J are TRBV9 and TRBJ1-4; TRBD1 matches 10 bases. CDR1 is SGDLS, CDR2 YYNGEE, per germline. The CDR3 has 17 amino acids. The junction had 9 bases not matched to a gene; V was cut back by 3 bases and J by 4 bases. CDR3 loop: CASSETGGMISNEKLFF. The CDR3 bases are TGTGCCAGCAGCGAGACAGGGGGCATGATCAGTAATGAAAAACTGTTTTTT.

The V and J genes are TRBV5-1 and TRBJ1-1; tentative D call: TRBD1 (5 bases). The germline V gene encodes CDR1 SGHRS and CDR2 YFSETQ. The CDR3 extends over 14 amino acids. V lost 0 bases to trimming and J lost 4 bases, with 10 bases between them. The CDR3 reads CASSLETVSTEAFF. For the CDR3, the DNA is TGCGCCAGCAGCTTGGAGACAGTGAGCACTGAAGCTTTCTTT.

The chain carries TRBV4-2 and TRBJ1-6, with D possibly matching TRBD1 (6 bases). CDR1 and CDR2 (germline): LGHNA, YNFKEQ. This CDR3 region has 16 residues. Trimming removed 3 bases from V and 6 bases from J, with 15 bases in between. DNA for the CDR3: TGTGCCAGCAGCCAGGGGGCCATTGTCTCTAATTCACCCCTCCACTTT. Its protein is CASSQGAIVSNSPLHF.

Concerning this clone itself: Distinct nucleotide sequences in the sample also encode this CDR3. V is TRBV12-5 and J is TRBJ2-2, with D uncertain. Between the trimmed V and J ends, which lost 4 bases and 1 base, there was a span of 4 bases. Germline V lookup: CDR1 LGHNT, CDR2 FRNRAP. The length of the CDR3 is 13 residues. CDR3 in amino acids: CASGSGNTGELFF. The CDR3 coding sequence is TGTGCTAGTGGTTCGGGGAACACCGGGGAGCTGTTTTTT.

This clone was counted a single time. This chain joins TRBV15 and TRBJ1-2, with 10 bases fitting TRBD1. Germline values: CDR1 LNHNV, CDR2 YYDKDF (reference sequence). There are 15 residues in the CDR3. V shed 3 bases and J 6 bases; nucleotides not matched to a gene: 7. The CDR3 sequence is CATSSLGTGDDGYTF. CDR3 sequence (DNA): TGTGCCACCAGCAGCCTCGGGACAGGGGATGATGGCTACACCTTC. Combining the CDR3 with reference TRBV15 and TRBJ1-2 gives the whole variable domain DAMVIQNPRYQVTQFGKPVTLSCSQTLNHNVMYWYQQKSSQAPKLLFHYYDKDFNNEADTPDNFQSRRPNTSFCFLDIRSPGLGDTAMYLCATSSLGTGDDGYTFGSGTRLTVV.

The CDR3 bases are TGCGCCAGCAGTGATTCGGGGAGCTCCTACAATGAGCAGTTCTTC. This codes for CASSDSGSSYNEQFF. The genes are TRBV10-1 and TRBJ2-1, with D perhaps TRBD2 (5 bases). The CDR3 contains 15 residues. In germline, CDR1 is WNHNN, CDR2 SYGVQD (reference sequence). V shed 3 bases and J shed 0 bases, with 9 bases lying between them.

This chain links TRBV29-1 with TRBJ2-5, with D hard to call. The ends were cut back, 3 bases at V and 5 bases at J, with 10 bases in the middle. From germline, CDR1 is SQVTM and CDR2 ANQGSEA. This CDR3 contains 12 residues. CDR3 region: CSVDLSRETQYF. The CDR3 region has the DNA TGCAGCGTTGACCTCTCGAGGGAGACCCAGTACTTC.

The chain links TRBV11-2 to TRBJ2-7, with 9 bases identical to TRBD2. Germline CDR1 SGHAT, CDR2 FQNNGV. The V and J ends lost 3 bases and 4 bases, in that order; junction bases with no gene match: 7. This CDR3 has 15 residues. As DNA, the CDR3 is TGTGCCAGCAGCTTTTCGCGCGGGGGGGGGTACGAGCAGTACTTC. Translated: CASSFSRGGGYEQYF. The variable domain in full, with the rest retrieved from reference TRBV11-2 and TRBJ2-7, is EAGVAQSPRYKIIEKRQSVAFWCNPISGHATLYWYQQILGQGPKLLIQFQNNGVVDDSQLPKDRFSAERLKGVDSTLKIQPAKLEDSAVYLCASSFSRGGGYEQYFGPGTRLTVT.

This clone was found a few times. The CDR3 region is CASSELGRSLANVLTF. CDR3 DNA: TGTGCCAGCAGTGAATTGGGCCGGTCTCTGGCCAACGTCCTGACTTTC. V and J are TRBV2 and TRBJ2-6; D gene unclear. The CDR3 is 16 amino acids. The V gene's germline CDR1 is SNHLY and CDR2 FYNNEI. V was cut by 2 bases and J by 6 bases, with 14 bases left in between.

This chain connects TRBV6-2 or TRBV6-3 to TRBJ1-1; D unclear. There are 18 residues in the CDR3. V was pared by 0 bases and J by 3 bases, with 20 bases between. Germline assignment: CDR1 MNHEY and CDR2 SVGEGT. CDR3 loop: CASSYSPAWSQRDTEAFF. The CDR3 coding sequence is TGTGCCAGCAGTTACTCCCCGGCTTGGTCCCAGAGGGACACTGAAGCTTTCTTT.

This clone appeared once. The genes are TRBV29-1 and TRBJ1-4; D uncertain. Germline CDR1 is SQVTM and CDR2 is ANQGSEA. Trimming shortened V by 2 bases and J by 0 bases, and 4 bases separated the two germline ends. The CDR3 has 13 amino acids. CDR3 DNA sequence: TGCAGCGTTGAACTTGCAACTAATGAAAAACTGTTTTTT. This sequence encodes CSVELATNEKLFF.

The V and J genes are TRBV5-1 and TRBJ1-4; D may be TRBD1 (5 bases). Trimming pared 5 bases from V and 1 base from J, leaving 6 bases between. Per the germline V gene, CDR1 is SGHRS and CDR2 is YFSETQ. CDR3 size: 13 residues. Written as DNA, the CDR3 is TGCGCCAGCAGAAGGGGAACTAATGAAAAACTGTTTTTT. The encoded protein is CASRRGTNEKLFF. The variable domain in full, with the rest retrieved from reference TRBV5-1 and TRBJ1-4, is KAGVTQTPRYLIKTRGQQVTLSCSPISGHRSVSWYQQTPGQGLQFLFEYFSETQRNKGNFPGRFSGRQFSNSRSEMNVSTLELGDSALYLCASRRGTNEKLFFGSGTQLSVL.

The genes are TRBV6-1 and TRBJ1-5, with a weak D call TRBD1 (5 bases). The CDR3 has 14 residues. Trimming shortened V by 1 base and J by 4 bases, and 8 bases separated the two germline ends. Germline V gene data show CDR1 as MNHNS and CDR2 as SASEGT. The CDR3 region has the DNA TGTGCCAGCAGTGAAGTGCAGGGAAATCAGCCCCAGCATTTT. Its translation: CASSEVQGNQPQHF.

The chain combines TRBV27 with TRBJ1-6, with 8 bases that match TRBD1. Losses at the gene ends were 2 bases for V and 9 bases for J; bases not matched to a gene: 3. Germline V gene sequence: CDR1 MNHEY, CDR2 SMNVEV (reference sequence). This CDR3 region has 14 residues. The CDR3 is CASSLSQGASPLHF. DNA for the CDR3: TGTGCCAGCAGTTTAAGTCAGGGGGCTTCACCCCTCCACTTT.

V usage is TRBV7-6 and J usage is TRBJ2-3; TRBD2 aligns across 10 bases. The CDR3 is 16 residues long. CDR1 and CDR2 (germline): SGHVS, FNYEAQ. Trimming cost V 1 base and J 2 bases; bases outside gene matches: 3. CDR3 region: CASSLGSGGPTDTQYF. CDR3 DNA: TGTGCCAGCAGCTTAGGTAGCGGGGGGCCCACAGATACGCAGTATTTT.

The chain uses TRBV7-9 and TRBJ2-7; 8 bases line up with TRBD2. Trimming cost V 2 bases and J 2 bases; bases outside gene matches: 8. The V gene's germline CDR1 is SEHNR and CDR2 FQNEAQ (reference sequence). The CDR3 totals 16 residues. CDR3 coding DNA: TGTGCCAGCAGCTTAACCCAACGGCGGGAGGCCTACGAGCAGTACTTC. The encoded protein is CASSLTQRREAYEQYF.

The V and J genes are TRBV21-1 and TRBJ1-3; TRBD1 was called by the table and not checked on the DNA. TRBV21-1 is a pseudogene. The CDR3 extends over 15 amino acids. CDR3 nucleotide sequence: TGTGCCAGCAGCAAACTTGGCAGCTCTGGAAACACCATATATTTT. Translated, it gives CASSKLGSSGNTIYF.

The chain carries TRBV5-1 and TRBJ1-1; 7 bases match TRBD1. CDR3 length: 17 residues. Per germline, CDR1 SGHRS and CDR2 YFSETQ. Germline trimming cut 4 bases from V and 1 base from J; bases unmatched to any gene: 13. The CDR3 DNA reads TGCGCCAGCAGCAGGACGACAGGGCGAGGCGCGAACACTGAAGCTTTCTTT. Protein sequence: CASSRTTGRGANTEAFF.